The present entry profiles one T cell receptor (beta chain) with its context. Its cognate antigen is unknown. To make TCR beta libraries, researchers used iRepertoire HTBI primers and Arm-PCR of CDR3 regions. TCRdb used MiXCR to reprocess the multiplex PCR reads, holding one entry per CDR3 protein. This table has about 660,000 distinct CDR3 sequences, about 30% appearing once. Time point noted: persistent/refractory GD, antithyroid drugs over 5 years with positive TRAb. RNA from PBMCs was the source of the TCR library. These data come from a study of regulatory T cells in long-lasting Graves disease. Study-wide results and caveats: TCR diversity was lower in persistent Graves' patients (versus newly diagnosed ones). Analyses excluded thyroid tissue, covering peripheral blood alone.

J was trimmed by 3 bases and V by 5 bases; bases with no gene match: 8. Germline assignment: CDR1 SGHTA and CDR2 FQGNSA. This CDR3 region has 15 residues. This specimen consisted of peripheral blood mononuclear cells (PBMCs), obtained when the disease was refractory, from a patient treated with antithyroid drugs. This chain uses TRBV7-2 with TRBJ2-7; TRBD1 aligns across 9 bases. The TCR sequence derives from a female donor with Graves disease. CDR3 loop: CASSQSGQGIYEQYF. DNA for the CDR3: TGTGCCAGCAGCCAAAGCGGACAGGGGATCTACGAGCAGTACTTC.